This paragraph reports one T cell receptor (beta chain). There is no known antigen for this receptor. Base quality data are lacking; no much larger clone is found one base away. This sample is part of a study of T cell repertoires in breast cancer (dated by TCRdb to about 2016). Study-wide context: Tumors, lymph nodes and peripheral blood lymphocytes from breast cancer patients, as well as peripheral blood from healthy control donors, were profiled. ER+/PR+ status was present in the majority of the roughly 20 patient tumors that were analyzed for shared TCRs. Nine healthy donors, of an age range similar to that of the patients, were included as controls. On average, approximately 500,000 sequences per sample and about 11 reads per input cell were obtained by sequencing. Given the low mutational burden of breast cancer and the rarity of common mutations in breast cancer, it was reasoned that TCRs shared between breast cancer patients would target shared antigens. After being minced and digested with Liberase and DNase, tumors and tumor-involved lymph nodes were passed through 70-um and 40-um filters. Tumor-free lymph nodes were processed without enzymatic digestion, and blood samples were separated by Ficoll.

Library creation used emulsion pairing. A second nested PCR with blocking oligos suppressed unpaired genes, then a third nested PCR added Illumina adaptors and barcodes. Each master mix for emulsion RT-PCR held roughly 5,000-260,000 T cells along with C-region, Stepout and V-region primers. The Micellula Emulsion and Purification Kit was used to generate emulsions, and Qiagen OneStep RT-PCR reagents were used for RT-PCR. The pooled libraries were sequenced on an Illumina MiSeq using paired-end 2 x 250 reads. The paper's processing steps were these. In Galaxy, read pairs were joined and then clipped at the engineered overlap into separate alpha and beta files, and any unclipped reads were discarded. To assign alpha-beta pairs, the researchers used CompleteTCR, a MiTCR-based pipeline that relies on an R script to link chains sharing read cluster identifiers. TCR sequences that were observed only once, representing about 1-3%, were removed as potential sequencing errors. TCRdb reworked the public reads: Q25 trimming with fastp, MiXCR clone assembly, productive beta chains retained. Each entry is one CDR3 protein sequence, shown with its most common DNA and genes. The V and J calls come from TCRdb's annotation, not from the publication. Within this sample are roughly 40,000 distinct CDR3 sequences, with 45% of them counted one time only. Less than 70% of the sample lies in the top ten.

Broader findings and caveats from the paper: Shared TCRs were encoded by various nucleotide sequences, which suggests selection and expansion based on antigen. Emulsion RT-PCR was regarded as qualitative rather than quantitative, because clone recovery was skewed by transcript abundance and primer differences. Sentinel lymph nodes involved by tumor shared about fourfold more TCRs with matched tumor repertoires than tumor-free nodes did (roughly 8% versus 2%). TRBV7 predominated among the shared TCRs, which could possibly reflect tumor recognition or a mispriming bias from eight TRBV7 primers. Genuine antitumor clones may have been missed because singleton TCRs were discarded and only part of each tumor was sampled. Some 18 TCR pairs were shared across seven or more patient tumors and rarely found in control blood, suggesting possible tumor specificity.

The study used an expanded emulsion RT-PCR method with primers for all TCR V genes to analyze paired alpha-beta TCRs of CD8+ T cells. CD8+ T cells were isolated with a CD8 positive selection kit and were then incubated overnight in approximately 10 IU/mL IL-2 prior to emulsion RT-PCR. From the cysteine through the phenylalanine, the CDR3 covers 15 amino acids. Only the CDR3 DNA stays, 45 bases, in frame from base 1. Relative to germline, V is 6 bases shorter and J is 8 bases shorter, with 22 bases between their ends. CDR1 is given as KGHSH and CDR2 as LQKENI, both from the germline V gene. The rearranged chain carries TRBV18 and TRBJ1-2; perhaps TRBD1 is the D gene, with 5 bases matching. Sequencing was performed on CD8+ T cells. This clonotype was obtained from a pool of human donors with breast cancer or a healthy control (not recorded which). The bases read TGTGCCAGCTCCCGGGACCGCCAAGTACCTAGGGGCTACACCTTC. Its protein is CASSRDRQVPRGYTF.